This TCR beta chain comes out of a study of blood T cell repertoires in COVID-19. For the study at large: COVID-19 samples, acute and convalescent, were from the United States, Italy and Spain.

Repertoires were generated with immunoSEQ multiplex PCR, while TCRdb's copy carries only in-frame clones and drops some. The data contain under 300,000 clones, about 88% of them singletons. Trimming pared 5 bases from V and 10 bases from J, leaving 8 bases between. This CDR3 is built from 11 residues. The gene calls are TRBV12-3 or TRBV12-4 and TRBJ1-4; a possible D gene is TRBD1 (5 bases). The receptor's source is a woman in her sixties or seventies with active or convalescent COVID-19. Material for sequencing was peripheral blood. CDR3 residues: CASSNRGKLFF. Here the CDR3 DNA reads TGTGCCAGCAGTAATAGGGGAAAACTGTTTTTT.